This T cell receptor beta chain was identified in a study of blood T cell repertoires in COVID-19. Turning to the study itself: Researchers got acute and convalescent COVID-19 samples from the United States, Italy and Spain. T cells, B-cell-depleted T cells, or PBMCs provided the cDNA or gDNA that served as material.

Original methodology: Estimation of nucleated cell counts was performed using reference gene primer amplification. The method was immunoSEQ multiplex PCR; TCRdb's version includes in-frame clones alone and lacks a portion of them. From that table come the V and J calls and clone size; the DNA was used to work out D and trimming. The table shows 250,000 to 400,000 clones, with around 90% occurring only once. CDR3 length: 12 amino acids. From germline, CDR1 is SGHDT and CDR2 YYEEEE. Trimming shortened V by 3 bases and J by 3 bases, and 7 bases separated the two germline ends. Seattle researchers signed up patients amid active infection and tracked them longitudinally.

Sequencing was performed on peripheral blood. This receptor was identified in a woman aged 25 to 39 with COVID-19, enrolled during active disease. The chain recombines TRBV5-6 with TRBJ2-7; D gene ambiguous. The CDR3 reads CASSSLFYEQYF. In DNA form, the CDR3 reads TGTGCCAGCAGCTCACTGTTCTACGAGCAGTACTTC.